The text below deals with one T cell receptor beta chain. This CDR3 region has 15 residues. CDR1 and CDR2 (germline): MDHEN, SYDVKM. V was trimmed by 7 bases and J by 1 base, leaving 16 bases between them. TCRdb independently ran MiXCR on the RT-PCR reads; one entry per CDR3 protein. The top ten hold 1.5% to 2% of the sample, which has about 480,000 distinct CDR3 sequences, about 25% seen once. This entry comes from a study of response to subunit inactivated influenza vaccine. Material: CD4+ T cells sorted from PBMCs, obtained about 5 days after vaccination. This clonotype was obtained from a man aged 45-60 years who received an inactivated influenza vaccine. This chain uses TRBV28 with TRBJ1-2, with no clear D. The CDR3 DNA follows: TGTGCCAGCACAAGGTCTCCCACGATTAACTATGGCTACACCTTC. Amino acid sequence: CASTRSPTINYGYTF.